These T cell receptor beta chains were read from a single sample in a study of CD8+CD57+ T cells in acquired aplastic anemia. TCRdb reanalysed the reads using MiXCR and keeps one entry per CDR3 protein. There are 250,000 to 350,000 distinct CDR3 sequences in the sample; 55% to 60% occur only once, and 7.5% to 9% lies in the top ten. The sequencing input was sorted CD4+, CD8+, or CD8+CD57+ T cells (not recorded which) from PBMCs. The source of these receptors is a human donor with severe aplastic anemia or a healthy control (not recorded which). CDR3s include the opening cysteine and the closing phenylalanine or tryptophan. The order of the fields is clone size, V gene, CDR3 protein. Some rows have no size entry. The others give once, few or many, or a class for an expanded clone.

>.|TRBV19
CASSDPMGQGELFF
>many|TRBV6-1
CASSERRTGEQFF
>.|TRBV7-2
CASSLGRRLAGAAGELFF
>.|TRBV7-8
CASSLLFGGGELFF
>many|TRBV7-3
CASSYPGGRNEQFF
>.|TRBV20-1
CSASPGTGAKGNQPQHF
>many|TRBV28
CASSLVSDGYTF
>once|TRBV10-3
CAISEGQGATNTIYF
>.|TRBV30
CAWSGLTEQGPSYYEQYF
>.|TRBV19
CASNSGANYGYTF
>.|TRBV4-1
CASSQDKVGQSDSPLHF
>once|TRBV7-9
CASSASQRVTDTQYF
>many|TRBV5-1
CASSPGTDNEQFF
>.|TRBV2
CASSEARSPLHF
>.|TRBV20-1
CSAREGGEGLFF
>many|TRBV20-1
CSARRPTGELFF
>.|TRBV7-2
CASSTPGQARSYEQYF
>.|TRBV20-1
CSASALVGIFTDTQYF
>.|TRBV19
CASSEQGAQGDTQYF
>many|TRBV5-1
CASSPLGVSYEQYF
>.|TRBV2
CASSRTEIEAFF
>.|TRBV7-6
CASSSPAWDTQYF
>.|TRBV25-1
CASRGQSGTGELFF
>once|TRBV9
CASSPSRTGTNTEAFF
>many|TRBV20-1
CSASGGLIDQPQHF
>many|TRBV27
CASSYKRGGYLETQYF
>few|TRBV30
CAWSYFVSGGLLRETQYF
>.|TRBV10-3
CAISESGQGPTGELFF
>many|TRBV19
CASCCGELFF